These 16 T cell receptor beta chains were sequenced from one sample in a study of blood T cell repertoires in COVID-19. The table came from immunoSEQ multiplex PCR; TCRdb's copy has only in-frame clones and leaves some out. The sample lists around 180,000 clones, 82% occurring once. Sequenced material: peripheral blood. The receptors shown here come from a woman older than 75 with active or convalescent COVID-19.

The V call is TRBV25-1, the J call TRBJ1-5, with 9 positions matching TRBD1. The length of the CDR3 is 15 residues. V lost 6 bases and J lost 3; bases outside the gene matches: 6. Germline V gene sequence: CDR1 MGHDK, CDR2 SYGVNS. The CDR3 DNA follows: TGTGCCAGCAGCCCGGGACAGGGTGACAATCAGCCCCAGCATTTT. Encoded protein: CASSPGQGDNQPQHF.

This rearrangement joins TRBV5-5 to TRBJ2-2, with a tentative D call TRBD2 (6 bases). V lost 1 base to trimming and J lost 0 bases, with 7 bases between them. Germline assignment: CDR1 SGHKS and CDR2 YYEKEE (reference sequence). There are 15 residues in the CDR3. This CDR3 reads CASSLWGANTGELFF. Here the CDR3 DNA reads TGTGCCAGCAGCTTGTGGGGGGCGAACACCGGGGAGCTGTTTTTT.

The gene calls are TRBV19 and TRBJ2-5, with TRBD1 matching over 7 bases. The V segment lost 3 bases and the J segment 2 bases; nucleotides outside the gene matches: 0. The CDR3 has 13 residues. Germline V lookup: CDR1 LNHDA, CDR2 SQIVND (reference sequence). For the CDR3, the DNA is TGTGCCAGTAGTATGGACAGGCAAGAGACCCAGTACTTC. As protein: CASSMDRQETQYF.

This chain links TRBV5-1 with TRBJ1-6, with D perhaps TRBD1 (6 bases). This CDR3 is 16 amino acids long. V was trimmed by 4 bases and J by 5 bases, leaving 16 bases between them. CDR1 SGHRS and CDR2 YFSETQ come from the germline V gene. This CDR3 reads CASSIQGPGNNSPLHF. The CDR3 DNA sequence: TGCGCCAGCAGCATACAGGGTCCGGGCAATAATTCACCCCTCCACTTT.

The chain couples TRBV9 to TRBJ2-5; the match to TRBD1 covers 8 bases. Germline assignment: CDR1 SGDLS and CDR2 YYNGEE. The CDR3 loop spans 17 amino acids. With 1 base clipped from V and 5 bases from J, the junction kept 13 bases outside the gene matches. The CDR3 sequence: CASSVLGQGAPLETQYF. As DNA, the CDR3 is TGTGCCAGCAGCGTACTAGGGCAGGGGGCCCCCCTCGAGACCCAGTACTTC. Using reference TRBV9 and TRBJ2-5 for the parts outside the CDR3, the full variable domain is DSGVTQTPKHLITATGQRVTLRCSPRSGDLSVYWYQQSLDQGLQFLIQYYNGEERAKGNILERFSAQQFPDLHSELNLSSLELGDSALYFCASSVLGQGAPLETQYFGPGTRLLVL.

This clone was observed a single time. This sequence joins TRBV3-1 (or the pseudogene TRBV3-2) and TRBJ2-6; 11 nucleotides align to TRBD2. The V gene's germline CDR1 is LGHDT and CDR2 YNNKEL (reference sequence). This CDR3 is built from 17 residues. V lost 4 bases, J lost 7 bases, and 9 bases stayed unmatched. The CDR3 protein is CASSLSPTSGIANVLTF. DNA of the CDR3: TGTGCCAGCAGCCTGTCCCCGACTAGCGGGATAGCCAACGTCCTGACTTTC.

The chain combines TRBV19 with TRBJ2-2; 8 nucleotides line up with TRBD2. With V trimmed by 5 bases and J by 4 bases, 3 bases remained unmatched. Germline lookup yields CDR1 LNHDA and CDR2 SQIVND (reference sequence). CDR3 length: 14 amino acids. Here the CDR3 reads CASSGLARTGELFF. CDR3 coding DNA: TGTGCCAGTAGTGGACTAGCCCGCACCGGGGAGCTGTTTTTT. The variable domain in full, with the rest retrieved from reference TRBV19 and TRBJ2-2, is DGGITQSPKYLFRKEGQNVTLSCEQNLNHDAMYWYRQDPGQGLRLIYYSQIVNDFQKGDIAEGYSVSREKKESFPLTVTSAQKNPTAFYLCASSGLARTGELFFGEGSRLTVL.

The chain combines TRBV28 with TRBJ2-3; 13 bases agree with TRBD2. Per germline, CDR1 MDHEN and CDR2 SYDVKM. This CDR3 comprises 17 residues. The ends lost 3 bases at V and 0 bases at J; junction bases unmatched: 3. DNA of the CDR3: TGTGCCAGCAGTTTGTGGACTAGCGGGAGTAGCACAGATACGCAGTATTTT. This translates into CASSLWTSGSSTDTQYF. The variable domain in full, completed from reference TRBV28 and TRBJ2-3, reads DVKVTQSSRYLVKRTGEKVFLECVQDMDHENMFWYRQDPGLGLRLIYFSYDVKMKEKGDIPEGYSVSREKKERFSLILESASTNQTSMYLCASSLWTSGSSTDTQYFGPGTRLTVL.

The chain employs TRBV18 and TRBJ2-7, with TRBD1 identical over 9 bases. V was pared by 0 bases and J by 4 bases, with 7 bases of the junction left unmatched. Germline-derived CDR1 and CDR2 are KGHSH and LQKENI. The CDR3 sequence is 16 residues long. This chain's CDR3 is CASSPPGTGHLYEQYF. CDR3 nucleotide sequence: TGTGCCAGCTCACCACCAGGGACAGGGCACCTTTACGAGCAGTACTTC.

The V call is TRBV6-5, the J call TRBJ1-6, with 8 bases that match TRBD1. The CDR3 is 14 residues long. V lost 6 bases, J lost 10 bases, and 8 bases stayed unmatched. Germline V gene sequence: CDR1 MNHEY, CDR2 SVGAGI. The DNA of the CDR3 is TGTGCCAGCAGCGACCTCAGGGGGCACTCACCCCTCCACTTT. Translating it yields CASSDLRGHSPLHF.

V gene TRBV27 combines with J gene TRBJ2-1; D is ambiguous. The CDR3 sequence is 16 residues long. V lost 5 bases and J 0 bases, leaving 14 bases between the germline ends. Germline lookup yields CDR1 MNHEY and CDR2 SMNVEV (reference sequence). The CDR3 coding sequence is TGTGCCAGCAGTCTACTTGCATCTAGCTCCTACAATGAGCAGTTCTTC. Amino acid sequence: CASSLLASSSYNEQFF.

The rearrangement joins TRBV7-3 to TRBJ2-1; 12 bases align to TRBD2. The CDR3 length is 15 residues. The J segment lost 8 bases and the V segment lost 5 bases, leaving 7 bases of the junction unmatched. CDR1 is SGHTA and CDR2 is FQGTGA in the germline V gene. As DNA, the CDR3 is TGTGCCAGCAGCCCCCTAGCGGGAGGGTACTATGAGCAGTTCTTC. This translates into CASSPLAGGYYEQFF.

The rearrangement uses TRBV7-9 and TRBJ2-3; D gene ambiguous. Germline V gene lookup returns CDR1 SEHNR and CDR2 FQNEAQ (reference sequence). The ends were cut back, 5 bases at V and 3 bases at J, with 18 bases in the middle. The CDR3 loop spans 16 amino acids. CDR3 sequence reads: CASSPGRYRRTDTQYF. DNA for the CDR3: TGTGCCAGCAGCCCCGGTCGGTATCGAAGAACAGATACGCAGTATTTT.

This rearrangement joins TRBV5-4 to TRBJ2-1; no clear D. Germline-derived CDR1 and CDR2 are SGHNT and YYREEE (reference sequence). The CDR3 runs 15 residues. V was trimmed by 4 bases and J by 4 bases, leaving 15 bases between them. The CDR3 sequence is CASSPGLPLYNEQFF. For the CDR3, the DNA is TGTGCCAGCAGCCCCGGGTTACCGTTATACAATGAGCAGTTCTTC.

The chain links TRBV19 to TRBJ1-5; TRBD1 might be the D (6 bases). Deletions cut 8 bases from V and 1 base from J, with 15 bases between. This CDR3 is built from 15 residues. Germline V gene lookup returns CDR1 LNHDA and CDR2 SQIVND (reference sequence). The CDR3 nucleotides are TGTGCCAGTTCTACCGGGACACTAAGCAATCAGCCCCAGCATTTT. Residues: CASSTGTLSNQPQHF.

The CDR3 spells CASREQGRGGNSPLHF. CDR3 nucleotides: TGTGCCAGCAGGGAACAGGGGAGAGGGGGTAATTCACCCCTCCACTTT. The chain couples TRBV6-1 to TRBJ1-6; 7 nucleotides line up with TRBD1. The V gene end was trimmed by 6 bases and the J gene end by 6 bases; junction bases not matched to a gene: 11. From germline, CDR1 is MNHNS and CDR2 SASEGT. The CDR3 is made up of 16 amino acids.